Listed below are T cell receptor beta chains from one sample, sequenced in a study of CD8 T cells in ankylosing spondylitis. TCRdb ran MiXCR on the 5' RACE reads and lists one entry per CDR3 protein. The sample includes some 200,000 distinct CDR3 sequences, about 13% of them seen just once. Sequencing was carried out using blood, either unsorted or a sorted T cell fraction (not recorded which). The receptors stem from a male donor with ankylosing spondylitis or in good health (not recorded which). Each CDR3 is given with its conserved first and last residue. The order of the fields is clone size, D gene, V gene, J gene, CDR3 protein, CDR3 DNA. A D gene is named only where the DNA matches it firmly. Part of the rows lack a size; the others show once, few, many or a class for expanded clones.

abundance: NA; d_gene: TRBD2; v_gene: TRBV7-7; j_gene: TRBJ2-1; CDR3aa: CASSLVARRESYNEQFF; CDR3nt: TGTGCCAGCAGCTTAGTGGCAAGGCGGGAGTCCTACAATGAGCAGTTCTTC
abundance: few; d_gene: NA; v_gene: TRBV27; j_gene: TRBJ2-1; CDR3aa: CASSPLYGSGGNEQFF; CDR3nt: TGTGCCAGCAGTCCCCTCTACGGGTCCGGTGGCAATGAGCAGTTCTTC
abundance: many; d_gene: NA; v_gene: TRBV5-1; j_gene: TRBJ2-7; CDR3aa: CASSGIEGPVSYEQYF; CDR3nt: TGCGCCAGCAGCGGTATCGAGGGCCCAGTATCCTACGAGCAGTACTTC
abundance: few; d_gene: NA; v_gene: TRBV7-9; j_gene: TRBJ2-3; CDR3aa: CASSPVGGEGYTQYF; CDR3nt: TGTGCCAGCAGCCCCGTCGGAGGGGAAGGATATACGCAGTATTTT
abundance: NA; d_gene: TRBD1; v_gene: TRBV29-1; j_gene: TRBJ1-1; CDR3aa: CSVESPGQGLNTEAFF; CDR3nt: TGCAGCGTTGAATCCCCGGGACAGGGTTTGAACACTGAAGCTTTCTTT
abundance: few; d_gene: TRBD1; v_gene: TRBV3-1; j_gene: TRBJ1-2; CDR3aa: CASSQPGTAYGYTF; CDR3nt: TGTGCCAGCAGCCAACCCGGGACAGCCTATGGCTACACCTTC
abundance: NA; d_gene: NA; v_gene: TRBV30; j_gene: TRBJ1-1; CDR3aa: CAWGRNTEAFF; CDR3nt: TGTGCCTGGGGCCGGAACACTGAAGCTTTCTTT
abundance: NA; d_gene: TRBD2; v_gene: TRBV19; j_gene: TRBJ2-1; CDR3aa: CATNRAGETEQFF; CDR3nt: TGTGCCACCAATAGAGCGGGAGAAACTGAGCAGTTCTTC
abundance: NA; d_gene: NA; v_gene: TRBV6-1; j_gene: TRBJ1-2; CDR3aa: CAASQGPDGYTF; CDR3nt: TGTGCCGCTTCCCAGGGTCCAGACGGCTACACCTTC
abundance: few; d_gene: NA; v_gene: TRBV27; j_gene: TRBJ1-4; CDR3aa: CASSLGNGGKLFF; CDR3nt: TGTGCCAGCAGTTTAGGTAACGGGGGAAAACTGTTTTTT
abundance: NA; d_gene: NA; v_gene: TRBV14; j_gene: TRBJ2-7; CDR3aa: CASSQDWRQSYEQYF; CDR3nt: TGTGCCAGCAGCCAAGATTGGAGGCAGTCCTACGAGCAGTACTTC
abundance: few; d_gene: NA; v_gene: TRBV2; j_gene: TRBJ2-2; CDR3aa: CASSHPSRDLANTGELFF; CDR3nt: TGTGCCAGCAGCCACCCCTCCCGGGACCTAGCGAACACCGGGGAGCTGTTTTTT
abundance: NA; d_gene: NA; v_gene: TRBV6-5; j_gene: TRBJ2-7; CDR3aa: CATYFGGEQYF; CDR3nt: TGTGCCACTTACTTTGGGGGCGAGCAGTACTTC